Listed below are T cell receptor beta chains from one sample, sequenced in a study of cytomegalovirus exposure and HLA in healthy donors. Here immunoSEQ multiplex PCR was the method, and the copy in TCRdb shows in-frame clones only, minus some. The profile shows fewer than 150,000 clones, around 82% of them singletons. The sequenced sample was PBMCs. The receptors shown here come from a woman in her twenties or thirties in good health and CMV-seropositive. Both conserved end residues are part of each CDR3. A D gene is named only where the DNA matches it firmly. Part of the rows lack a size; the others show once, few, many or a class for expanded clones.

clone_size: NA; j_call: TRBJ1-1; v_call: TRBV2; d_call: NA; cdr3_nt: TGTGCCAGCACCAGGGGGAACACTGAAGCTTTCTTT; cdr3_aa: CASTRGNTEAFF
clone_size: NA; j_call: TRBJ1-5; v_call: TRBV29-1; d_call: TRBD1; cdr3_nt: TGCAGCGTTACGACCCCCGGGACAGGTGATAATCAGCCCCAGCATTTT; cdr3_aa: CSVTTPGTGDNQPQHF
clone_size: NA; j_call: TRBJ1-5; v_call: TRBV6-1; d_call: NA; cdr3_nt: TGTGCCAGCAGTGACAGGGTGTCCCAGCCCCAGCATTTT; cdr3_aa: CASSDRVSQPQHF
clone_size: NA; j_call: TRBJ2-3; v_call: TRBV5-4; d_call: TRBD1; cdr3_nt: TGTGCCAGCAGCCTAGACAGGGAACGAAGCACAGATACGCAGTATTTT; cdr3_aa: CASSLDRERSTDTQYF
clone_size: NA; j_call: TRBJ2-6; v_call: TRBV5-6; d_call: NA; cdr3_nt: TGTGCCAGCGTAGGACTGGGACACCTTACCCTCTCTGGGGCCAACGTCCTGACTTTC; cdr3_aa: CASVGLGHLTLSGANVLTF
clone_size: NA; j_call: TRBJ1-2; v_call: TRBV25-1; d_call: NA; cdr3_nt: TGTGCCAGCAGTGAATATGGCACAGACTATGGCTACACCTTC; cdr3_aa: CASSEYGTDYGYTF
clone_size: NA; j_call: TRBJ2-3; v_call: TRBV2; d_call: NA; cdr3_nt: TGTGCCAGCAGTGAAGAGCTCGATACGCAGTATTTT; cdr3_aa: CASSEELDTQYF
clone_size: NA; j_call: TRBJ2-1; v_call: TRBV27; d_call: NA; cdr3_nt: TGTGCCAGCAGTTTATTTTCAGATTTCCCCTACAATGAGCAGTTCTTC; cdr3_aa: CASSLFSDFPYNEQFF
clone_size: NA; j_call: TRBJ2-1; v_call: TRBV13; d_call: TRBD2; cdr3_nt: TGTGCCAGCAGCGCCGCCAGGACTAGCGTCAATGAGCAGTTCTTC; cdr3_aa: CASSAARTSVNEQFF
clone_size: NA; j_call: TRBJ2-3; v_call: TRBV5-1; d_call: NA; cdr3_nt: TGCGCCAGCAGCTTAGGCACAGTCAGTACAGATACGCAGTATTTT; cdr3_aa: CASSLGTVSTDTQYF
clone_size: NA; j_call: TRBJ2-1; v_call: TRBV15; d_call: NA; cdr3_nt: TGTGCCACCAGCAGAGATCTGGGCGGGGCTTACAATGAGCAGCTCTTC; cdr3_aa: CATSRDLGGAYNEQLF
clone_size: NA; j_call: TRBJ2-5; v_call: TRBV5-1; d_call: TRBD1; cdr3_nt: TGCGCCAGCAGCGAAGACAGGGGGATCCAAGAGACCCAGTACTTC; cdr3_aa: CASSEDRGIQETQYF
clone_size: NA; j_call: TRBJ2-3; v_call: TRBV4-1; d_call: TRBD2; cdr3_nt: TGCGCCAGCAGCCAAGAAGGTTGGGGGGGAGGCACAGATACGCAGTATTTT; cdr3_aa: CASSQEGWGGGTDTQYF
clone_size: NA; j_call: TRBJ1-1; v_call: TRBV11-3; d_call: NA; cdr3_nt: TGTGCCAGCGGGCGGGTAGAGAACACTGAAGCTTTCTTT; cdr3_aa: CASGRVENTEAFF
clone_size: NA; j_call: TRBJ1-2; v_call: TRBV19; d_call: NA; cdr3_nt: TGTGCCGCGTCGAGGTTGGGGGGGATCTATGGCTACACCTTC; cdr3_aa: CAASRLGGIYGYTF
clone_size: NA; j_call: TRBJ1-5; v_call: TRBV5-1; d_call: NA; cdr3_nt: TGCGCCAGCATCAATCGCGTAAATAGCAATCAGCCCCAGCATTTT; cdr3_aa: CASINRVNSNQPQHF
clone_size: few; j_call: TRBJ1-5; v_call: TRBV18; d_call: NA; cdr3_nt: TGTGCCAGCTCACCACTCGCGAGTGGTAGCAATCAGCCCCAGCATTTT; cdr3_aa: CASSPLASGSNQPQHF
clone_size: few; j_call: TRBJ1-2; v_call: TRBV19; d_call: NA; cdr3_nt: TGTGCCAGTAGTATAGTCGAAGCAAAGTACACCTTC; cdr3_aa: CASSIVEAKYTF
clone_size: NA; j_call: TRBJ1-1; v_call: TRBV7-9; d_call: NA; cdr3_nt: TGTGCCAGCAGCCGAACAGGATTGAACACTGAAGCTTTCTTT; cdr3_aa: CASSRTGLNTEAFF
clone_size: NA; j_call: TRBJ1-6; v_call: TRBV11-3; d_call: NA; cdr3_nt: TGTGCCAGCAGCCCGGGACATGGCAAAAAGTCACCCCTCCACTTT; cdr3_aa: CASSPGHGKKSPLHF
clone_size: NA; j_call: TRBJ1-2; v_call: TRBV6-4; d_call: NA; cdr3_nt: TGTGCCAGCAGCCGCACAGGGATAGGGTATGGCTACACCTTC; cdr3_aa: CASSRTGIGYGYTF
clone_size: NA; j_call: TRBJ1-1; v_call: TRBV19; d_call: TRBD1; cdr3_nt: TGTGCCAGTAGTATGGGATGGACAGGGGCGAACACTGAAGCTTTCTTT; cdr3_aa: CASSMGWTGANTEAFF
clone_size: once; j_call: TRBJ1-1; v_call: TRBV9; d_call: NA; cdr3_nt: TGTGCCAGCAGCGTCGGGGTGATCGGGACTGAAGCTTTCTTT; cdr3_aa: CASSVGVIGTEAFF
clone_size: NA; j_call: TRBJ2-7; v_call: TRBV5-4; d_call: NA; cdr3_nt: TGTGCCAGCAGTTACAATGGGGGGAGGCCGGGATACGAGCAGTACTTC; cdr3_aa: CASSYNGGRPGYEQYF
clone_size: NA; j_call: TRBJ1-2; v_call: TRBV13; d_call: NA; cdr3_nt: TGTGCCAGCAGCTTAGCCCTCCAGAGACAGTTCCTCCATGGCTACACCTTC; cdr3_aa: CASSLALQRQFLHGYTF
clone_size: NA; j_call: TRBJ2-6; v_call: TRBV2; d_call: TRBD1; cdr3_nt: TGTGCCAGCGTCTCAACGGGACAGGGCGAGTCTGGGGCCAACGTCCTGACTTTC; cdr3_aa: CASVSTGQGESGANVLTF
clone_size: NA; j_call: TRBJ1-5; v_call: TRBV7-8; d_call: TRBD1; cdr3_nt: TGTGCCAGCAGCTCAAGGGGGCCTGATCAGCCCCAGCATTTT; cdr3_aa: CASSSRGPDQPQHF
clone_size: NA; j_call: TRBJ2-3; v_call: TRBV19; d_call: NA; cdr3_nt: TGTGCCAGTATATTTCGAGGGGGGGCGGATGGCACAGATACGCAGTATTTT; cdr3_aa: CASIFRGGADGTDTQYF
clone_size: NA; j_call: TRBJ2-5; v_call: TRBV10-3; d_call: NA; cdr3_nt: TGTGCCACCCGGAGTGAAGAGACCCAGTACTTC; cdr3_aa: CATRSEETQYF
clone_size: NA; j_call: TRBJ2-5; v_call: TRBV30; d_call: TRBD2; cdr3_nt: TGTGCCTGGAGCTCCGGGACTAGCGGGAGAGAGACCCAGTACTTC; cdr3_aa: CAWSSGTSGRETQYF
clone_size: once; j_call: TRBJ2-1; v_call: TRBV19; d_call: NA; cdr3_nt: TGTGCCAGTAGTTATGCGGGGATATACAATGAGCAGTTCTTC; cdr3_aa: CASSYAGIYNEQFF
clone_size: NA; j_call: TRBJ1-4; v_call: TRBV18; d_call: NA; cdr3_nt: TGTGCCAGCTCGCGCGCAACTAATGAAAAACTGTTTTTT; cdr3_aa: CASSRATNEKLFF
clone_size: few; j_call: TRBJ1-2; v_call: TRBV7-9; d_call: NA; cdr3_nt: TGTGCCAGCAGCTTAAAACAGTCTAACTATGGCTACACCTTC; cdr3_aa: CASSLKQSNYGYTF
clone_size: NA; j_call: TRBJ1-5; v_call: TRBV19; d_call: NA; cdr3_nt: TGTGCCAGTAGTACCTCGAGTAGCAATCAGCCCCAGCATTTT; cdr3_aa: CASSTSSSNQPQHF
clone_size: NA; j_call: TRBJ1-1; v_call: TRBV30; d_call: NA; cdr3_nt: TGTGCCTGGAGACACACCGGACAGCGGAACACTGAAGCTTTCTTT; cdr3_aa: CAWRHTGQRNTEAFF
clone_size: NA; j_call: TRBJ2-7; v_call: TRBV9; d_call: NA; cdr3_nt: TGTGCCAGCAGCGTAGAAGGTAGCAGGGATTCGTACGAGCAGTACTTC; cdr3_aa: CASSVEGSRDSYEQYF
clone_size: NA; j_call: TRBJ2-7; v_call: TRBV19; d_call: TRBD1; cdr3_nt: TGTGCCAGTAGTATAGACAGGGGGCCCTCCTACGAGCAGTACTTC; cdr3_aa: CASSIDRGPSYEQYF
clone_size: NA; j_call: TRBJ1-2; v_call: TRBV30; d_call: NA; cdr3_nt: TGTGCCTGGAGTGTCAGGCAGGGATATGGCTACACCTTC; cdr3_aa: CAWSVRQGYGYTF
clone_size: NA; j_call: TRBJ1-1; v_call: TRBV30; d_call: TRBD1; cdr3_nt: TGTGCCTGGTACAGGGGCACCTTAGCTTTCTTT; cdr3_aa: CAWYRGTLAFF
clone_size: NA; j_call: TRBJ1-6; v_call: TRBV5-4; d_call: TRBD1; cdr3_nt: TGTGCCAGCAGCTCGGGACAGGGGAACTCACCCCTCCACTTT; cdr3_aa: CASSSGQGNSPLHF
clone_size: NA; j_call: TRBJ1-5; v_call: TRBV5-1; d_call: TRBD1; cdr3_nt: TGCGCCAGCAGCCGAAGCCCGGGACAGGGTAGTCAGCCCCAGCATTTT; cdr3_aa: CASSRSPGQGSQPQHF